The clone carrying this T cell receptor (beta chain) has more than one count but fewer than ten. The source of the sample is a study of blood T cell repertoires in COVID-19. Original methodology: Amplification with reference gene primers provided the estimates of nucleated cell counts. Data came from immunoSEQ multiplex PCR; TCRdb stores just in-frame clones and leaves some out. The V and J calls and clone size come from that table; D and trimming were worked out from the DNA. The table records 200,000 or so clones, around 80% of them present only once. The source is an elderly woman with COVID-19, enrolled during active disease. Material: peripheral blood.

CDR3 DNA: TGTGCCAGCAGCGTAGGGGGGGAGGCAGATACGCAGTATTTT. Protein product: CASSVGGEADTQYF. This rearrangement joins TRBV9 to TRBJ2-3; weak D call: TRBD2 (6 bases). Germline CDR1 is SGDLS and CDR2 is YYNGEE. The CDR3 consists of 14 residues. V was cut by 0 bases and J by 4 bases, with 9 bases left in between.